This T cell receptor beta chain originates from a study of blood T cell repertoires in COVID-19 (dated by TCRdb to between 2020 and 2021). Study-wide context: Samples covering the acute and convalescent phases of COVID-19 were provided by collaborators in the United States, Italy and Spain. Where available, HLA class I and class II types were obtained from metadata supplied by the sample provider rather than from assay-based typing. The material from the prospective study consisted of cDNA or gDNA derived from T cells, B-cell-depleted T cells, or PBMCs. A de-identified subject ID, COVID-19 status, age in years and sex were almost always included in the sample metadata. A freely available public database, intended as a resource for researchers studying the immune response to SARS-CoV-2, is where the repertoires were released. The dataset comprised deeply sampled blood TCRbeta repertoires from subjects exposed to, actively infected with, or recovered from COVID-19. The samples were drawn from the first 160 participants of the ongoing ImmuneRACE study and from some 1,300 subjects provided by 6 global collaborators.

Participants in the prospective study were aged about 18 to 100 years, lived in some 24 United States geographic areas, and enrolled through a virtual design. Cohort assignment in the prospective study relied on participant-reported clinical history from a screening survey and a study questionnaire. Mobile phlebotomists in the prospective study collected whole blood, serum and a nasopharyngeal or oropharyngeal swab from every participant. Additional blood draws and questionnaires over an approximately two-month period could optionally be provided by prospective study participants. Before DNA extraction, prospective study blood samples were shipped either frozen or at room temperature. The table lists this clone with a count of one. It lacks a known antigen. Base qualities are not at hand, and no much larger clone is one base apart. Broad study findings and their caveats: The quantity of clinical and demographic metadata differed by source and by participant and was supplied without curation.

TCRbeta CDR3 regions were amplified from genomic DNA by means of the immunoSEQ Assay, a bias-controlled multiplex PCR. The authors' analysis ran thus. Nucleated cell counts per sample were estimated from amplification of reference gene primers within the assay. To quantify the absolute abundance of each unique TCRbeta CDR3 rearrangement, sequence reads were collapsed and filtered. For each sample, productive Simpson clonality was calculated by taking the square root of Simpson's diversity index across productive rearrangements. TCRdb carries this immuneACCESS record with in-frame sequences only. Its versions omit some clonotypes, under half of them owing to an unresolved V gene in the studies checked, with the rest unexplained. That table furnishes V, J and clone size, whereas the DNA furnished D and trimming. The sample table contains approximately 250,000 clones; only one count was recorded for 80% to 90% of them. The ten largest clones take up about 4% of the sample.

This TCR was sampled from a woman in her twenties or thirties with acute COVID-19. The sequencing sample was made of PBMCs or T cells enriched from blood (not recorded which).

The CDR3: CASSQLAVNEQFF. The sequence in DNA is TGTGCCAGCTCCCAGCTAGCGGTCAATGAGCAGTTCTTC. The receptor chain draws on TRBV7-3 and TRBJ2-1; a stretch of 7 junction bases matches TRBD2. Trimming leaves V shorter by 8 bases and J shorter by 6 bases, with the junction holding 7 bases beyond the gene matches. Counted from cysteine to phenylalanine, this CDR3 has 13 amino acids. Solely the CDR3 DNA is kept, with 39 bases framed from the first base. The germline V gene supplies CDR1 SGHTA and CDR2 FQGTGA.